The 29 T cell receptor beta chains below were found in one sample sequenced in a study of T cells after yellow fever vaccination. TCRdb analysed the 5' RACE reads with MiXCR anew, one entry per CDR3 protein. In the table there are approximately 150,000 distinct CDR3 sequences, roughly 8% of which are singletons. This specimen consisted of CD4+ T cells sorted from PBMCs, obtained 5 days after the yellow fever booster vaccination. The receptors derive from a man aged 30 to 39 who received the YFV17D yellow fever vaccine.

This clonotype was seen at least ten times. The rearrangement links TRBV6-2 or TRBV6-3 to TRBJ2-7, with TRBD2 identical over 10 bases. The V gene's germline CDR1 is MNHEY and CDR2 SVGEGT. CDR3 length: 19 amino acids. V lost 0 bases and J lost 2; bases outside the gene matches: 13. Here the CDR3 reads CASSYSMKASGSSPYEQYF. For the CDR3, the DNA is TGTGCCAGCAGTTACTCGATGAAGGCTAGCGGGAGCTCGCCCTACGAGCAGTACTTC.

This clonotype was seen many times. V gene TRBV15 combines with J gene TRBJ1-5; D is unclear. V was clipped by 0 bases and J by 0 bases, with 6 bases between them. Germline CDR1 LNHNV, CDR2 YYDKDF (reference sequence). This CDR3 contains 15 residues. CDR3 nucleotide sequence: TGTGCCACCAGCAGAGACAGGTTTAGCAATCAGCCCCAGCATTTT. It translates to CATSRDRFSNQPQHF.

Many counts were recorded for this clonotype. The rearrangement links TRBV5-1 to TRBJ1-5, with D uncertain. V dropped 4 bases and J dropped 2 bases, with 10 bases sitting between them. Germline V lookup: CDR1 SGHRS, CDR2 YFSETQ. This CDR3 has 14 residues. Written as DNA, the CDR3 is TGCGCCAGCAGCCCCCAGGTGGGCAATCAGCCCCAGCATTTT. Its protein product is CASSPQVGNQPQHF.

Many counts were recorded for this clonotype. The chain links TRBV5-1 to TRBJ2-7; 9 bases line up with TRBD1. Per germline, CDR1 SGHRS and CDR2 YFSETQ. The CDR3 is made up of 12 amino acids. V lost 7 bases, J lost 5 bases, and 4 bases stayed unmatched. DNA of the CDR3: TGCGCCAGCCGGACAGGGGTCCACGAGCAGTACTTC. Protein product: CASRTGVHEQYF. Based on the CDR3 plus reference TRBV5-1 and TRBJ2-7, the full variable domain is KAGVTQTPRYLIKTRGQQVTLSCSPISGHRSVSWYQQTPGQGLQFLFEYFSETQRNKGNFPGRFSGRQFSNSRSEMNVSTLELGDSALYLCASRTGVHEQYFGPGTRLTVT.

The V call is TRBV5-6, the J call TRBJ2-3, with a weak D call TRBD2 (6 bases). V was shortened by 6 bases and J by 0 bases, with 8 bases between the two germline ends. The length of the CDR3 is 13 residues. Looked up from germline, CDR1 is SGHDT and CDR2 is YYEEEE. CDR3 sequence: CASIRESTDTQYF. DNA for the CDR3: TGTGCCAGCATCCGGGAGAGCACAGATACGCAGTATTTT. The full variable domain, completed using reference TRBV5-6 and TRBJ2-3, is DAGVTQSPTHLIKTRGQQVTLRCSPKSGHDTVSWYQQALGQGPQFIFQYYEEEERQRGNFPDRFSGHQFPNYSSELNVNALLLGDSALYLCASIRESTDTQYFGPGTRLTVL.

This clonotype was counted at least ten times. The CDR3 is CASSYRDRGNYGYTF. The CDR3 DNA is TGTGCCAGCAGTTACCGGGACCGAGGGAACTATGGCTACACCTTC. The rearrangement links TRBV6-5 to TRBJ1-2; D may be TRBD1 (5 bases). CDR3 size: 15 residues. Trimming left V 2 bases short and J 2 bases short, with 12 bases between. Germline CDR1 MNHEY, CDR2 SVGAGI.

This clonotype has at least ten counts. This sequence joins TRBV19 and TRBJ1-2; D gene uncertain. The CDR3 loop spans 13 amino acids. Germline V CDR1 and CDR2: LNHDA, SQIVND (reference sequence). The ends were cut back, 7 bases at V and 6 bases at J, with 15 bases in the middle. As DNA, the CDR3 is TGTGCCAGTACCCCGAATGAAGGTCATGGCTACACCTTC. Encoded protein: CASTPNEGHGYTF.

This clonotype was counted at least ten times. The chain recombines TRBV6-1 with TRBJ1-3; 8 bases align to TRBD1. V dropped 5 bases and J dropped 0; count of bases not matched to a gene: 12. CDR1 is MNHNS, CDR2 SASEGT, per germline. The CDR3 extends over 18 amino acids. CDR3 nucleotides: TGTGCCAGCAGTCGCATAGCTCAGGGGGCGAGCTCTGGAAACACCATATATTTT. This gives the protein CASSRIAQGASSGNTIYF.

This CDR3 is CASSPGWGDSYEQYF. CDR3 nucleotide sequence: TGTGCCAGCAGCCCCGGCTGGGGGGATTCGTACGAGCAGTACTTC. J is TRBJ2-7 and V is TRBV5-4; TRBD2 is a possible D gene (6 bases). This CDR3 has 15 residues. The germline CDR1 and CDR2 sequences are SGHNT and YYREEE (reference sequence). V lost 4 bases and J lost 4, with 18 bases in between.

CDR3 residues: CCAQGLAGVIYNEQFF. The CDR3, as DNA: TGCTGCGCTCAGGGATTAGCGGGAGTGATCTACAATGAGCAGTTCTTC. The V call is TRBV20-1, the J call TRBJ2-1; 9 bases fit TRBD2. Germline-derived CDR1 and CDR2 are DFQATT and SNEGSKA (reference sequence). The length of the CDR3 is 16 residues.

This clonotype was observed a handful of times. The rearrangement links TRBV29-1 to TRBJ2-6; 8 nucleotides line up with TRBD1. CDR1 is SQVTM, CDR2 ANQGSEA, per germline. Trimming at V came to 2 bases and at J to 2 bases, leaving 5 bases not matched to a gene. The CDR3 has 16 amino acids. The CDR3 sequence: CSVEYQGATGANVLTF. The CDR3 nucleotides read TGCAGCGTTGAATATCAGGGGGCAACTGGGGCCAACGTCCTGACTTTC.

This clonotype was detected many times. This chain connects TRBV11-3 to TRBJ2-1; possibly TRBD2 for D (6 bases). The ends were cut back, 5 bases at V and 9 bases at J, with 20 bases in the middle. The CDR3 spans 15 residues. CDR1 is SGHNT, CDR2 YENEEA, per germline. The CDR3 DNA reads as TGTGCCAGCAGCCGTGGGGGGTTAGGATCTGGTGAGCAGTTCTTC. Protein sequence: CASSRGGLGSGEQFF.

There are a few counts of this clonotype. This rearrangement joins TRBV18 to TRBJ1-1, with 7 nucleotides matching TRBD1. The CDR3 contains 12 residues. Germline V CDR1 and CDR2: KGHSH, LQKENI. With V trimmed by 4 bases and J by 10 bases, 6 bases remained unmatched. CDR3 DNA: TGTGCCAGCTCACGAGACAGGGACAGAGCTTTCTTT. Translated, it gives CASSRDRDRAFF.

A note on this clonotype: A read error may explain this, as a much larger clone is one base away. This sequence joins TRBV18 and TRBJ1-4; D is undetermined. Germline V gene lookup returns CDR1 KGHSH and CDR2 LQKENI. The CDR3 contains 14 residues. Here the CDR3 reads CPSSLDRRNEKLFF. CDR3 sequence (DNA): TGTCCCAGCTCCCTAGACCGCAGAAATGAAAAACTGTTTTTT.

This clonotype was counted a few times. The rearrangement uses TRBV6-5 and TRBJ1-1; 9 bases fit TRBD1. The CDR3 contains 17 residues. V gave up 2 bases and J gave up 1 base; unmatched junction bases: 8. The V gene's germline CDR1 is MNHEY and CDR2 SVGAGI. This CDR3 is CASSYATTGGRNTEAFF. The CDR3 DNA follows: TGTGCCAGCAGTTACGCAACTACAGGGGGCCGGAACACTGAAGCTTTCTTT.

In its sample, this clonotype was seen many times. The chain employs TRBV4-3 and TRBJ2-1; D not certain. Looked up from germline, CDR1 is LGHNA and CDR2 is YSLEER. This CDR3 region has 15 residues. Trimming took 1 base from V and 5 from J, leaving 12 bases between them. The CDR3 reads CASSQGPTAHNEQFF. The CDR3 coding sequence is TGCGCCAGCAGCCAAGGACCCACTGCCCACAATGAGCAGTTCTTC.

Many counts were recorded for this clonotype. V usage is TRBV5-1 and J usage is TRBJ2-7; D might be TRBD2 (6 bases). Germline assignment: CDR1 SGHRS and CDR2 YFSETQ. The CDR3 extends over 14 amino acids. V lost 4 bases, J lost 0 bases, and 11 bases lay in between. CDR3 amino acids: CASSPSSVSYEQYF. In DNA, the CDR3 is TGCGCCAGCAGCCCCTCTAGCGTCTCCTACGAGCAGTACTTC.

This clonotype appeared many times. The V and J genes are TRBV4-1 and TRBJ1-3; D unclear. This CDR3 has 16 amino acids. The germline CDR1 and CDR2 sequences are MGHRA and YSYEKL. V lost 3 bases and J 0 bases, leaving 12 bases between the germline ends. The CDR3 nucleotides are TGCGCCAGCAGCCAGCCCGGGTCCAACTCTGGAAACACCATATATTTT. Translating it yields CASSQPGSNSGNTIYF.

There are many counts of this clonotype. The chain employs TRBV29-1 and TRBJ2-1; 8 nucleotides match TRBD2. J was trimmed by 1 base and V by 4 bases; bases with no gene match: 3. Germline CDR1 SQVTM, CDR2 ANQGSEA. CDR3 length: 14 residues. CDR3 protein: CSVASGLSYNEQFF. The CDR3 DNA sequence: TGCAGCGTTGCTAGCGGGCTTTCCTACAATGAGCAGTTCTTC.

Many counts were recorded for this clonotype. This sequence joins TRBV18 and TRBJ2-1, with D perhaps TRBD1 (5 bases). Germline lookup yields CDR1 KGHSH and CDR2 LQKENI. The CDR3 spans 14 residues. Trimming took off 2 bases at V and 1 base at J, with 6 bases between the two ends. CDR3 DNA sequence: TGTGCCAGCTCACCAGGGGCGTCCTACAATGAGCAGTTCTTC. Translating it yields CASSPGASYNEQFF.

In this sample, this clonotype turned up many times. The chain uses TRBV20-1 and TRBJ1-3, with D uncertain. The CDR3 length is 16 residues. Trimming pared 1 base from V and 0 bases from J, leaving 13 bases between. Per the germline V gene, CDR1 is DFQATT and CDR2 is SNEGSKA (reference sequence). The chain's CDR3 is CSARVKTQASGNTIYF. CDR3 nucleotide sequence: TGCAGTGCTAGAGTAAAGACTCAGGCCTCTGGAAACACCATATATTTT.

This clonotype was found many times. V gene TRBV7-2 combines with J gene TRBJ2-6, with D unclear. CDR3 length: 11 residues. Trimming took 7 bases from V and 6 from J, leaving 4 bases between them. Per the germline V gene, CDR1 is SGHTA and CDR2 is FQGNSA. The CDR3 loop is CASTEANVLTF. CDR3 nucleotides: TGTGCCAGCACCGAGGCCAACGTCCTGACTTTC.

Many counts were recorded for this clonotype. V usage is TRBV7-9 and J usage is TRBJ2-4; D may be TRBD2 (7 bases). The CDR3 consists of 15 residues. Trimming shortened V by 5 bases and J by 0 bases, and 11 bases separated the two germline ends. Germline CDR1 is SEHNR and CDR2 is FQNEAQ (reference sequence). CDR3 sequence (DNA): TGTGCCAGCAGCCGCGGGGGCGGAGCCAAAAACATTCAGTACTTC. Its protein product is CASSRGGGAKNIQYF. Complete variable domain (other parts from reference TRBV7-9 and TRBJ2-4): DTGVSQNPRHKITKRGQNVTFRCDPISEHNRLYWYRQTLGQGPEFLTYFQNEAQLEKSRLLSDRFSAERPKGSFSTLEIQRTEQGDSAMYLCASSRGGGAKNIQYFGAGTRLSVL.

This clonotype has a handful of counts. The genes are TRBV11-2 and TRBJ2-7, with 9 bases identical to TRBD2. J lost 5 bases, V lost 6 bases, and 5 bases had no gene match. The V gene's germline CDR1 is SGHAT and CDR2 FQNNGV. CDR3 length equals 13 residues. DNA of the CDR3: TGTGCCAGCAGGACTAGCGGTACCCACGAGCAGTACTTC. It is translated as CASRTSGTHEQYF.

As to this clonotype: A much more abundant neighbour one base away suggests this may be a read error. The chain carries TRBV7-3 and TRBJ2-2, with D perhaps TRBD2 (5 bases). The CDR3 extends over 13 amino acids. Deletions cut 5 bases from V and 9 bases from J, with 13 bases between. The germline V gene encodes CDR1 SGHTA and CDR2 FQGTGA. CDR3 sequence reads: CASSAPGTRELFF. Written as DNA, the CDR3 is TGTGCCAGCAGCGCTCCGGGAACCCGGGAGCTGTTTTTT.

There are many counts of this clonotype. The chain uses TRBV20-1 and TRBJ2-7; D may be TRBD1 (7 bases). The CDR3 loop spans 14 amino acids. Trimming left V 3 bases short and J 3 bases short, with 15 bases between. Germline V CDR1 and CDR2: DFQATT, SNEGSKA (reference sequence). The DNA of the CDR3 is TGCAGTGCTAGCCCCGGGGGACAGAGCTACGAGCAGTACTTC. Translating gives CSASPGGQSYEQYF.

This clonotype was counted ten times or more. The chain carries TRBV4-2 and TRBJ1-6; no reliable D call. Trimming removed 0 bases from V and 8 bases from J, with 8 bases in between. Germline assignment: CDR1 LGHNA and CDR2 YNFKEQ. This CDR3 region has 14 residues. The CDR3 DNA reads as TGTGCCAGCAGCCAAGATCGGAGAGATTCACCCCTCCACTTT. It codes for CASSQDRRDSPLHF.

The rearrangement joins TRBV29-1 to TRBJ2-6, with D unclear. V gave up 2 bases and J gave up 4 bases, with 3 bases separating them. Looked up from germline, CDR1 is SQVTM and CDR2 is ANQGSEA. CDR3 size: 12 residues. The CDR3, as DNA: TGCAGCGTTGAAAGCGGGGCCAACGTCCTGACTTTC. Protein product: CSVESGANVLTF.

The chain has TRBV7-3 and TRBJ2-1; D perhaps matches TRBD2 (6 bases). V was cut by 8 bases and J by 3 bases, with 20 bases left in between. Germline CDR1 and CDR2: SGHTA and FQGTGA. There are 16 residues in the CDR3. DNA of the CDR3: TGTGCCAGCGGATCACTAGCCCCCGAAAGCTACAATGAGCAGTTCTTC. Translated, it gives CASGSLAPESYNEQFF.